This TCR beta chain stems from a study of shared clonotypes between healthy human individuals. Background on the study: A few men and two women, aged 18 to 49, were donors.

The CDR3 totals 14 residues. Per germline, CDR1 SGDLS and CDR2 YYNGEE. V was pared by 3 bases and J by 7 bases, with 16 bases between. The study's findings and limits: Clonotype sharing among donors was expected to depend on sequencing depth.

Generated by immunoSEQ multiplex PCR, the TCRdb table keeps only in-frame clones and is missing some. The table has some 2.1 million clones, around 95% seen once. About this clone: What it binds is unknown.

Naive-designated CD8 cells lacked CD45RO, were positively enriched for CCR7, and omitted terminally differentiated effector memory CD45RA+ cells. V and J are TRBV9 and TRBJ1-2, with a tentative D call TRBD1 (5 bases). Specimen: naive CD8+ T cells from PBMCs. This receptor was taken from a man younger than 30 in good health. Some clones in this sample may be carry-over from other donors' samples. For the CDR3, the DNA is TGTGCCAGCAGCGCCTCACTCGACAGTAGTGGCTACACCTTC. Translating gives CASSASLDSSGYTF.